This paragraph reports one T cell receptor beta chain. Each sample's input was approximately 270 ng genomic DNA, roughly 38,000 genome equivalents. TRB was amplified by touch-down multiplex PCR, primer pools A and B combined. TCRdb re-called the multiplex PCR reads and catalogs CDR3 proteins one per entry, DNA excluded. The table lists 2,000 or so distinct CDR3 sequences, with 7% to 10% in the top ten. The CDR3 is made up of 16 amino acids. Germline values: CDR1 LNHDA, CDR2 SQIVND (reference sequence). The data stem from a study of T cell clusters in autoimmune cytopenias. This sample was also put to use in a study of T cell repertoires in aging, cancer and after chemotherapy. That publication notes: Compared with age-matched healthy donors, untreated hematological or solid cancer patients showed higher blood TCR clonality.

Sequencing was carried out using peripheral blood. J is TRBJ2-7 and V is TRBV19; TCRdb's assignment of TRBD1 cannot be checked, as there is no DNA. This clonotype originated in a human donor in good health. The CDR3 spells CASSFNLGTGLYEQYF.